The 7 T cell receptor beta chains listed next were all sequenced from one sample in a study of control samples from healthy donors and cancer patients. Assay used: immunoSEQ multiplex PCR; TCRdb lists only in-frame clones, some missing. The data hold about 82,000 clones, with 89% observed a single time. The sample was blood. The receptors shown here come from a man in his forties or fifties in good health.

DNA for the CDR3: TGCGCCAGCAGCTTGGGGCACCAAAGGAGAATGAACACTGAAGCTTTCTTT. It encodes CASSLGHQRRMNTEAFF. This chain uses TRBV5-1 with TRBJ1-1, with no clear D. The CDR3 length is 17 residues. Germline CDR1 is SGHRS and CDR2 is YFSETQ. V lost 0 bases, J lost 0 bases, and 15 bases lay in between.

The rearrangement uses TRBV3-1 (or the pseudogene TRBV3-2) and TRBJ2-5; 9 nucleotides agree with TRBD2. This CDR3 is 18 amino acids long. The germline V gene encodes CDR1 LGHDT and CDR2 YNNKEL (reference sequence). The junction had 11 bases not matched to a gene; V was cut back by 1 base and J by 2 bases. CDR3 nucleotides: TGTGCCAGCAGCCAAGTCTCCGGGGCGGGGGGGCAGCAAGAGACCCAGTACTTC. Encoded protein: CASSQVSGAGGQQETQYF.

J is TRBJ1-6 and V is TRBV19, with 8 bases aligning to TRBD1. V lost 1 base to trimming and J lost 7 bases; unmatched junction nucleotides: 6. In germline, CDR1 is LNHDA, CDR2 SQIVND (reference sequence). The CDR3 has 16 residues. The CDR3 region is CASSIALTGENSPLHF. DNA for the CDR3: TGTGCCAGTAGTATAGCCTTGACAGGGGAGAATTCACCCCTCCACTTT. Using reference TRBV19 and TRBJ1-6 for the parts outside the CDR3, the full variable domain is DGGITQSPKYLFRKEGQNVTLSCEQNLNHDAMYWYRQDPGQGLRLIYYSQIVNDFQKGDIAEGYSVSREKKESFPLTVTSAQKNPTAFYLCASSIALTGENSPLHFGNGTRLTVT.

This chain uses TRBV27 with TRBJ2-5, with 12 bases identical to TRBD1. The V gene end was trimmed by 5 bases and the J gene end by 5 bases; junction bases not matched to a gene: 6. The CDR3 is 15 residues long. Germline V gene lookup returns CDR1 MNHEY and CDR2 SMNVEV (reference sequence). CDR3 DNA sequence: TGTGCCAGCAGTCCCGGGACAGGGGGCGCCGAGACCCAGTACTTC. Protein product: CASSPGTGGAETQYF.

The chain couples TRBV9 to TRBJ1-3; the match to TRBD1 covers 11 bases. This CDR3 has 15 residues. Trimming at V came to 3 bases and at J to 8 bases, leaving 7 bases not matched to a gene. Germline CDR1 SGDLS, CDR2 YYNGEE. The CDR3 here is CASSGTGGALDTIYF. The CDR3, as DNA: TGTGCCAGCAGCGGGACAGGGGGCGCTTTGGACACCATATATTTT.

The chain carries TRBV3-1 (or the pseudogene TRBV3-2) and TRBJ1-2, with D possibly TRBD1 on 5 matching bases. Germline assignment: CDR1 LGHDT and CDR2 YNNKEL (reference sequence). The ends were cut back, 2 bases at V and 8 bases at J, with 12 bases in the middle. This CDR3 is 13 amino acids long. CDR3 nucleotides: TGTGCCAGCAGCCAACCTCGGGGGGAAGGCTACACCTTC. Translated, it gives CASSQPRGEGYTF.

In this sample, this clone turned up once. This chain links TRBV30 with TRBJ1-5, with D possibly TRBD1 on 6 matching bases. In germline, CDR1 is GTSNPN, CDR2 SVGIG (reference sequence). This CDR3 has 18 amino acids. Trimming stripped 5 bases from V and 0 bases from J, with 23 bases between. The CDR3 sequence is CAWSSGTFARYSNQPQHF. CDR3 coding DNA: TGTGCCTGGTCGTCCGGGACATTCGCCCGTTATAGCAATCAGCCCCAGCATTTT.